A selection of T cell receptor beta chains follows, all from one sample in a study of shared clonotypes between healthy human individuals. Measured with immunoSEQ multiplex PCR; TCRdb has only the in-frame clones, and not every one. The profile shows over a million clones, more than 75% of them singletons. The specimen sequenced was memory CD4+ T cells from PBMCs. All receptors come from a young man in good health. Some clones in this sample may be carry-over from other donors' samples. CDR3s include the opening cysteine and the closing phenylalanine or tryptophan. Fields, in order: V gene, J gene, D gene, clone size, CDR3 length, CDR3 protein, CDR3 DNA. D genes are given only for firm matches. Size is stated for part of the rows, as once, few or many counts, or as a class when the clone is expanded.

v_gene: TRBV29-1; j_gene: TRBJ2-1; d_gene: -; abundance: -; len: 10; CDR3aa: CSVGEGEQFF; CDR3nt: TGCAGCGTTGGCGAGGGGGAGCAGTTCTTC
v_gene: TRBV6-5; j_gene: TRBJ2-1; d_gene: -; abundance: once; len: 11; CDR3aa: CASSSALGQFF; CDR3nt: TGTGCCAGCAGTTCAGCACTAGGGCAGTTCTTC
v_gene: TRBV4-3; j_gene: TRBJ2-7; d_gene: -; abundance: -; len: 16; CDR3aa: CASSQDFRDNHYEQYF; CDR3nt: TGCGCCAGCAGCCAAGATTTCAGGGATAACCACTACGAGCAGTACTTC
v_gene: TRBV19; j_gene: TRBJ1-2; d_gene: -; abundance: -; len: 14; CDR3aa: CASSIRWGYYGYTF; CDR3nt: TGTGCCAGTAGTATACGATGGGGTTACTATGGCTACACCTTC
v_gene: TRBV7-3; j_gene: TRBJ2-2; d_gene: -; abundance: -; len: 13; CDR3aa: CASSSKSNGELFF; CDR3nt: TGTGCCAGCAGCTCTAAAAGTAACGGGGAGCTGTTTTTT
v_gene: TRBV5-1; j_gene: TRBJ2-1; d_gene: TRBD1; abundance: -; len: 12; CDR3aa: CASSAQGDEQFF; CDR3nt: TGCGCCAGCAGCGCACAGGGGGATGAGCAGTTCTTC
v_gene: TRBV7-9; j_gene: TRBJ2-3; d_gene: -; abundance: -; len: 14; CDR3aa: CASSLGGGSDTQYF; CDR3nt: TGTGCCAGCAGCTTAGGAGGGGGGTCAGATACGCAGTATTTT
v_gene: TRBV27; j_gene: TRBJ2-1; d_gene: TRBD2; abundance: -; len: 15; CDR3aa: CASRHPGTTDNEQFF; CDR3nt: TGTGCCAGCAGGCACCCAGGGACTACTGACAATGAGCAGTTCTTC
v_gene: TRBV5-1; j_gene: TRBJ2-7; d_gene: TRBD1; abundance: -; len: 16; CDR3aa: CASSLAVDRGIYEQYF; CDR3nt: TGCGCCAGCAGCTTGGCCGTGGACAGGGGTATCTACGAGCAGTACTTC
v_gene: TRBV6-1; j_gene: TRBJ1-4; d_gene: -; abundance: -; len: 14; CDR3aa: CASSEWGGGEKLFF; CDR3nt: TGTGCCAGCAGTGAATGGGGGGGTGGTGAAAAACTGTTTTTT
v_gene: TRBV30; j_gene: TRBJ1-2; d_gene: -; abundance: -; len: 12; CDR3aa: CAWSRVSGGYTF; CDR3nt: TGTGCCTGGAGTCGAGTTTCTGGTGGCTACACCTTC
v_gene: TRBV9; j_gene: TRBJ2-4; d_gene: TRBD2; abundance: once; len: 15; CDR3aa: CASSPRTSGKNIQYF; CDR3nt: TGTGCCAGCAGCCCCCGGACTAGCGGAAAAAACATTCAGTACTTC
v_gene: TRBV6-5; j_gene: TRBJ2-1; d_gene: -; abundance: -; len: 14; CDR3aa: CASKLAYSYNEQFF; CDR3nt: TGTGCCAGCAAGCTAGCCTACTCCTACAATGAGCAGTTCTTC
v_gene: TRBV9; j_gene: TRBJ2-2; d_gene: -; abundance: -; len: 15; CDR3aa: CASSDGLANTGELFF; CDR3nt: TGTGCCAGCAGCGACGGCCTAGCGAACACCGGGGAGCTGTTTTTT
v_gene: TRBV5-4; j_gene: TRBJ1-2; d_gene: TRBD1; abundance: many; len: 15; CDR3aa: CASSPGGQGPYGYTF; CDR3nt: TGTGCCAGCAGCCCGGGCGGACAGGGGCCCTATGGCTACACCTTC
v_gene: TRBV28; j_gene: TRBJ2-6; d_gene: -; abundance: -; len: 15; CDR3aa: CASTSGRSGANVLTF; CDR3nt: TGTGCCAGCACCTCCGGCCGCTCTGGGGCCAACGTCCTGACTTTC
v_gene: TRBV10-3; j_gene: TRBJ1-4; d_gene: -; abundance: few; len: 16; CDR3aa: CAISDTKGQSNEKLFF; CDR3nt: TGTGCCATCAGTGATACTAAGGGACAATCTAATGAAAAACTGTTTTTT
v_gene: TRBV28; j_gene: TRBJ1-2; d_gene: -; abundance: -; len: 15; CDR3aa: CASSFRSLAFSGYTF; CDR3nt: TGTGCCAGCAGTTTTCGCAGTTTAGCTTTCAGTGGCTACACCTTC
v_gene: TRBV6-5; j_gene: TRBJ2-4; d_gene: -; abundance: -; len: 16; CDR3aa: CASSYSGLSGKNIQYF; CDR3nt: TGTGCCAGCAGTTACTCCGGACTATCTGGGAAAAACATTCAGTACTTC
v_gene: TRBV10-3; j_gene: TRBJ1-5; d_gene: -; abundance: once; len: 16; CDR3aa: CAISDTQKGSNQPQHF; CDR3nt: TGTGCCATCAGTGACACTCAGAAAGGTAGCAATCAGCCCCAGCATTTT
v_gene: TRBV15; j_gene: TRBJ2-5; d_gene: -; abundance: -; len: 14; CDR3aa: CATSRYGSQETQYF; CDR3nt: TGTGCCACCAGCAGGTATGGTTCCCAAGAGACCCAGTACTTC
v_gene: TRBV28; j_gene: TRBJ1-2; d_gene: -; abundance: -; len: 14; CDR3aa: CASSLWGPNYGYTF; CDR3nt: TGTGCCAGCAGTTTATGGGGGCCAAACTATGGCTACACCTTC
v_gene: TRBV7-9; j_gene: TRBJ2-1; d_gene: TRBD2; abundance: -; len: 16; CDR3aa: CASSLVGGRAYNEQFF; CDR3nt: TGTGCCAGCAGCTTAGTAGGCGGGAGGGCCTACAATGAGCAGTTCTTC
v_gene: TRBV15; j_gene: TRBJ1-2; d_gene: TRBD1; abundance: -; len: 15; CDR3aa: CATSREDRTLYGYTF; CDR3nt: TGTGCCACCAGCAGAGAGGACAGGACCCTCTATGGCTACACCTTC
v_gene: TRBV7-3; j_gene: TRBJ2-1; d_gene: TRBD2; abundance: once; len: 16; CDR3aa: CASSPSWRGGYNEQFF; CDR3nt: TGTGCCAGCAGCCCGTCGTGGAGGGGAGGGTACAATGAGCAGTTCTTC
v_gene: TRBV4-2; j_gene: TRBJ2-1; d_gene: -; abundance: -; len: 15; CDR3aa: CASSRGESRYNEQFF; CDR3nt: TGTGCCAGCAGCCGGGGGGAATCCAGGTACAATGAGCAGTTCTTC
v_gene: TRBV15; j_gene: TRBJ2-7; d_gene: -; abundance: once; len: 14; CDR3aa: CATSRGGPQYEQYF; CDR3nt: TGTGCCACCAGCAGAGGGGGACCCCAGTACGAGCAGTACTTC
v_gene: TRBV5-1; j_gene: TRBJ2-7; d_gene: -; abundance: -; len: 12; CDR3aa: CASSLPPGEQYF; CDR3nt: TGCGCCAGCAGCTTACCCCCGGGGGAGCAGTACTTC
v_gene: TRBV9; j_gene: TRBJ2-3; d_gene: TRBD2; abundance: -; len: 13; CDR3aa: CASRGLYTDTQYF; CDR3nt: TGTGCCAGCAGGGGACTATACACAGATACGCAGTATTTT
v_gene: TRBV5-1; j_gene: TRBJ2-3; d_gene: -; abundance: -; len: 16; CDR3aa: CASSPPGGGYTDTQYF; CDR3nt: TGCGCCAGCAGCCCACCAGGGGGGGGGTACACAGATACGCAGTATTTT
v_gene: TRBV27; j_gene: TRBJ1-2; d_gene: -; abundance: -; len: 14; CDR3aa: CASSLLWGGGGYTF; CDR3nt: TGTGCCAGCAGTTTGCTTTGGGGGGGCGGCGGCTACACCTTC
v_gene: TRBV5-1; j_gene: TRBJ1-4; d_gene: -; abundance: -; len: 17; CDR3aa: CASSLLGRGSTNEKLFF; CDR3nt: TGCGCCAGCAGCTTGCTTGGCAGGGGAAGTACTAATGAAAAACTGTTTTTT
v_gene: TRBV19; j_gene: TRBJ1-1; d_gene: TRBD1; abundance: -; len: 14; CDR3aa: CASRIYRGDTEAFF; CDR3nt: TGTGCCAGCAGAATCTACAGGGGAGATACTGAAGCTTTCTTT
v_gene: TRBV19; j_gene: TRBJ2-1; d_gene: TRBD1; abundance: -; len: 16; CDR3aa: CASSIGTGSSYNEQFF; CDR3nt: TGTGCCAGTAGTATTGGGACAGGGAGCTCCTACAATGAGCAGTTCTTC
v_gene: TRBV28; j_gene: TRBJ1-2; d_gene: TRBD1; abundance: -; len: 16; CDR3aa: CASSPLGQGASYGYTF; CDR3nt: TGTGCCAGCAGTCCCCTGGGGCAGGGGGCAAGCTATGGCTACACCTTC
v_gene: TRBV27; j_gene: TRBJ1-5; d_gene: TRBD1; abundance: -; len: 15; CDR3aa: CASRDRGYSNQPQHF; CDR3nt: TGTGCCAGCAGGGACAGGGGGTATAGCAATCAGCCCCAGCATTTT
v_gene: TRBV6-5; j_gene: TRBJ2-1; d_gene: -; abundance: -; len: 16; CDR3aa: CASSYKVSSSYNEQFF; CDR3nt: TGTGCCAGCAGTTACAAGGTCTCGAGCTCCTACAATGAGCAGTTCTTC
v_gene: TRBV27; j_gene: TRBJ1-2; d_gene: -; abundance: once; len: 12; CDR3aa: CASRDRGYGYTF; CDR3nt: TGTGCCAGCCGTGACCGGGGCTATGGCTACACCTTC
v_gene: TRBV11-2; j_gene: TRBJ2-1; d_gene: -; abundance: -; len: 11; CDR3aa: CASSGTTRQFF; CDR3nt: TGTGCCAGCAGCGGAACGACAAGGCAGTTCTTC
v_gene: TRBV7-3; j_gene: TRBJ2-7; d_gene: -; abundance: few; len: 15; CDR3aa: CASSLEAGYSYEQYF; CDR3nt: TGTGCCAGCAGCCTCGAGGCGGGATACTCCTACGAGCAGTACTTC
v_gene: TRBV27; j_gene: TRBJ1-2; d_gene: -; abundance: -; len: 16; CDR3aa: CASSLGAGVPNYGYTF; CDR3nt: TGTGCCAGCAGTTTAGGAGCAGGGGTCCCTAACTATGGCTACACCTTC
v_gene: TRBV7-3; j_gene: TRBJ2-1; d_gene: -; abundance: -; len: 13; CDR3aa: CASSNTEGYEQFF; CDR3nt: TGTGCCAGCAGCAACACGGAGGGATATGAGCAGTTCTTC
v_gene: TRBV6-6; j_gene: TRBJ2-7; d_gene: -; abundance: -; len: 15; CDR3aa: CASSLPGTRSYEQYF; CDR3nt: TGTGCCAGCAGTTTACCGGGGACGCGCTCCTACGAGCAGTACTTC
v_gene: TRBV30; j_gene: TRBJ2-5; d_gene: TRBD2; abundance: -; len: 13; CDR3aa: CAWKLAVQETQYF; CDR3nt: TGTGCCTGGAAACTAGCGGTCCAAGAGACCCAGTACTTC
v_gene: TRBV28; j_gene: TRBJ1-3; d_gene: -; abundance: once; len: 17; CDR3aa: CASSPPRGRTTGNTIYF; CDR3nt: TGTGCCAGCAGTCCCCCCAGGGGACGCACGACTGGAAACACCATATATTTT
v_gene: TRBV6-6; j_gene: TRBJ2-5; d_gene: -; abundance: -; len: 13; CDR3aa: CASSSQGKETQYF; CDR3nt: TGTGCCAGCAGTTCCCAGGGGAAGGAGACCCAGTACTTC
v_gene: TRBV5-1; j_gene: TRBJ2-1; d_gene: -; abundance: -; len: 15; CDR3aa: CASSSSGPSYNEQFF; CDR3nt: TGCGCCAGCAGCTCGTCGGGTCCCTCCTACAATGAGCAGTTCTTC
v_gene: TRBV7-2; j_gene: TRBJ2-3; d_gene: -; abundance: -; len: 14; CDR3aa: CASSPGQPTDTQYF; CDR3nt: TGTGCCAGCAGCCCCGGACAGCCCACAGATACGCAGTATTTT
v_gene: TRBV7-9; j_gene: TRBJ1-2; d_gene: -; abundance: -; len: 15; CDR3aa: CASSLAVGEGYGYTF; CDR3nt: TGTGCCAGCAGCTTAGCGGTCGGGGAGGGTTATGGCTACACCTTC
v_gene: TRBV29-1; j_gene: TRBJ1-2; d_gene: -; abundance: once; len: 18; CDR3aa: CSVLYRALGSGGVYGYTF; CDR3nt: TGCAGCGTTCTGTACCGGGCCCTAGGGAGCGGGGGGGTATATGGCTACACCTTC
v_gene: TRBV7-9; j_gene: TRBJ2-6; d_gene: -; abundance: -; len: 17; CDR3aa: CASSLTSGAAGANVLTF; CDR3nt: TGTGCCAGCAGCTTAACATCCGGAGCGGCTGGGGCCAACGTCCTGACTTTC